Below, 20 T cell receptor beta chains from the same sample are listed, as sequenced in a study of OX40 agonist ivuxolimab in advanced cancers. Profiling relied on immunoSEQ multiplex PCR, and the TCRdb table lists in-frame clones only, not all of them. Of some 41,000 clones in the sample, about 90% were seen once. The specimen comprised CD4+ or CD8+ T cells sorted from blood, sampled in a trial of the OX40 agonist ivuxolimab. The receptors originated from an adult with an advanced solid tumor such as melanoma, head and neck, liver or kidney cancer.

This clone has a handful of counts. The chain carries TRBV7-9 and TRBJ1-5, with TRBD1 matching 7 bases. The CDR3 extends over 16 amino acids. Trimming took 3 bases from V and 1 from J; bases not matched to a gene: 6. Per the germline V gene, CDR1 is SEHNR and CDR2 is FQNEAQ (reference sequence). The CDR3 DNA reads TGTGCCAGCAGCTTCCAAGGGGGCAACAGCAATCAGCCCCAGCATTTT. Translated, it gives CASSFQGGNSNQPQHF.

The rearrangement links TRBV14 to TRBJ1-1, with 7 positions matching TRBD1. The CDR3 spans 13 residues. The trim removed 4 bases at V and 5 bases at J, leaving 4 bases unmatched. CDR1 and CDR2 (germline): SGHDN, FVKESK. CDR3 sequence reads: CASSRGQLTEAFF. In nucleotides, the CDR3 is TGTGCCAGCAGCCGGGGACAGTTGACTGAAGCTTTCTTT.

CDR3 sequence (DNA): TGTGCCAGCAGCCTCCTAGCGGGAGCTTCCTACGAGCAGTACTTC. It specifies CASSLLAGASYEQYF. The chain is built from TRBV6-5 and TRBJ2-7, with 10 positions matching TRBD2. Per germline, CDR1 MNHEY and CDR2 SVGAGI. The CDR3 is 15 amino acids. The V gene end was trimmed by 6 bases and the J gene end by 1 base; junction bases not matched to a gene: 6.

CDR3 amino acids: CASSISAGVGGKSNEQFF. The CDR3 DNA follows: TGTGCCAGTAGTATATCAGCTGGGGTCGGCGGGAAAAGCAATGAGCAGTTCTTC. The V gene is TRBV19, the J gene TRBJ2-1, with a weak D call TRBD2 (6 bases). V was pared by 2 bases and J by 6 bases, with 23 bases between. The germline V gene has CDR1 LNHDA and CDR2 SQIVND (reference sequence). The length of the CDR3 is 18 residues.

This chain links TRBV19 with TRBJ1-2; D not resolved. The length of the CDR3 is 17 residues. V was shortened by 5 bases and J by 5 bases, with 24 bases between the two germline ends. Germline CDR1 is LNHDA and CDR2 is SQIVND (reference sequence). The CDR3 DNA sequence: TGTGCCAGTAGTTTCGGCCCTTACACCGCAATTCGTTATGGCTACACCTTC. Its translation is CASSFGPYTAIRYGYTF.

CDR3 nucleotides: TGTGCCAGCAGTGACTCTCCCCAACTCTCCACAAGTACGCAGTATTTT. Protein product: CASSDSPQLSTSTQYF. This chain uses TRBV6-4 with TRBJ2-3; no clear D gene. Trimming left V 0 bases short and J 8 bases short, with 18 bases between. The CDR3 spans 16 residues. Germline V gene sequence: CDR1 MRHNA, CDR2 SNTAGT.

This clone was counted only a few times. This sequence joins TRBV11-3 and TRBJ1-6; 8 nucleotides line up with TRBD1. CDR1 is SGHNT, CDR2 YENEEA, per germline. CDR3 length equals 14 residues. V lost 5 bases to trimming and J lost 10 bases; unmatched junction nucleotides: 7. The CDR3 DNA sequence: TGTGCCAGCAGCCCCGGGACAGGACCCTCACCCCTCCACTTT. Translating it yields CASSPGTGPSPLHF.

The V and J genes are TRBV6-5 and TRBJ2-7, with D perhaps matching TRBD2 (6 bases). The CDR3 covers 14 residues. In germline, CDR1 is MNHEY, CDR2 SVGAGI. With 5 bases removed from V and 1 base from J, the gap between germline ends came to 12 bases. The CDR3 is CASSIGSRSYEQYF. CDR3 nucleotide sequence: TGTGCCAGCAGTATCGGGAGCAGGTCCTACGAGCAGTACTTC.

The CDR3 is CASSKVDTTTMKQFF. The CDR3 bases are TGTGCCAGCAGCAAAGTGGACACTACTACAATGAAGCAGTTCTTC. The chain has TRBV21-1 and TRBJ2-1; the tabulated D call, TRBD1, remains unverified against the DNA. TRBV21-1 is flagged as a pseudogene. There are 15 residues in the CDR3.

The chain recombines TRBV28 with TRBJ1-1, with D maybe TRBD1 (6 bases). Germline lookup yields CDR1 MDHEN and CDR2 SYDVKM. The CDR3 spans 13 residues. The ends were cut back, 9 bases at V and 8 bases at J, with 19 bases in the middle. The CDR3: CASNYRDNAEAFF. For the CDR3, the DNA is TGTGCCAGTAACTACCGGGACAACGCCGAAGCTTTCTTT. Together with reference TRBV28 and TRBJ1-1, the CDR3 gives the full variable domain: DVKVTQSSRYLVKRTGEKVFLECVQDMDHENMFWYRQDPGLGLRLIYFSYDVKMKEKGDIPEGYSVSREKKERFSLILESASTNQTSMYLCASNYRDNAEAFFGQGTRLTVV.

CDR3 residues: CASSIATSGPYEQYF. The CDR3 DNA reads as TGTGCCAGTAGTATCGCGACTAGCGGACCCTACGAGCAGTACTTC. The chain is built from TRBV19 and TRBJ2-7; 9 nucleotides line up with TRBD2. V shed 3 bases and J 2 bases; nucleotides not matched to a gene: 5. This CDR3 has 15 amino acids. Germline assignment: CDR1 LNHDA and CDR2 SQIVND (reference sequence).

V is TRBV6-5 and J is TRBJ2-7, with D possibly being TRBD2 (5 bases). CDR1 and CDR2 (germline): MNHEY, SVGAGI. This CDR3 contains 14 residues. With 5 bases removed from V and 0 bases from J, the gap between germline ends came to 11 bases. CDR3 nucleotide sequence: TGTGCCAGCAGTGAGAGGGAATACTCCTACGAGCAGTACTTC. Its protein is CASSEREYSYEQYF.

V usage is TRBV4-3 and J usage is TRBJ1-5; D gene uncertain. Per germline, CDR1 LGHNA and CDR2 YSLEER. Between the trimmed V and J ends, which lost 1 base and 5 bases, there was a span of 6 bases. The CDR3 extends over 13 amino acids. The CDR3 coding sequence is TGCGCCAGCAGCCAAGGGCTTTATCAGCCCCAGCATTTT. Translation gives CASSQGLYQPQHF.

This chain uses TRBV2 with TRBJ2-5; no clear D. Germline CDR1 reads SNHLY; CDR2 reads FYNNEI. The CDR3 runs 11 residues. The V end lost 8 bases, the J end lost 7 bases, and 11 bases lay between the germline ends. CDR3 DNA: TGTGCCAGCCGCCCCGAGGCGACCCAGTACTTC. Its translation is CASRPEATQYF.

The chain uses TRBV28 and TRBJ2-5; D possibly corresponds to TRBD1 (5 bases). Trimming pared 7 bases from V and 2 bases from J, leaving 11 bases between. Germline V CDR1 and CDR2: MDHEN, SYDVKM. This CDR3 has 13 residues. The CDR3 DNA reads TGTGCCAGCACCCGACAGAGGCAAGAGACCCAGTACTTC. Translation: CASTRQRQETQYF.

This chain connects TRBV29-1 to TRBJ2-1; no reliable D call. The length of the CDR3 is 14 residues. From germline, CDR1 is SQVTM and CDR2 ANQGSEA. With 3 bases removed from V and 0 bases from J, the gap between germline ends came to 9 bases. Here the CDR3 DNA reads TGCAGCGTTGATTCCGCGGCCTCCTACAATGAGCAGTTCTTC. It yields the protein CSVDSAASYNEQFF.

This chain connects TRBV7-2 to TRBJ2-7; D is ambiguous. This CDR3 region has 11 residues. V was trimmed by 3 bases and J by 7 bases, leaving 7 bases between them. In germline, CDR1 is SGHTA, CDR2 FQGNSA. In DNA, the CDR3 is TGTGCCAGCAGCTTGAGAAGGGAGCAGTACTTC. Translating it yields CASSLRREQYF.

This chain joins TRBV10-3 and TRBJ1-2; TRBD1 agrees at 7 bases. The germline CDR1 and CDR2 sequences are ENHRY and SYGVKD. The CDR3 length is 12 residues. With 4 bases clipped from V and 4 bases from J, the junction kept 0 bases outside the gene matches. CDR3 amino acids: CAISAGGYGYTF. CDR3 bases: TGTGCCATCAGTGCAGGGGGCTATGGCTACACCTTC.

The V gene is TRBV5-1, the J gene TRBJ2-1; 12 nucleotides match TRBD2. Trimming took 4 bases from V and 10 from J; bases not matched to a gene: 12. The germline gives CDR1 SGHRS, CDR2 YFSETQ. CDR3 length equals 16 residues. CDR3 sequence: CASSMGTSGPPVEQFF. In nucleotides, the CDR3 is TGCGCCAGCAGCATGGGGACTAGCGGGCCGCCCGTAGAGCAGTTCTTC. Full variable domain (rest looked up from reference TRBV5-1 and TRBJ2-1): KAGVTQTPRYLIKTRGQQVTLSCSPISGHRSVSWYQQTPGQGLQFLFEYFSETQRNKGNFPGRFSGRQFSNSRSEMNVSTLELGDSALYLCASSMGTSGPPVEQFFGPGTRLTVL.

The rearrangement joins TRBV6-5 to TRBJ1-1; maybe TRBD1 (5 bases). This CDR3 has 11 amino acids. Germline CDR1 MNHEY, CDR2 SVGAGI. Trimming took 6 bases from V and 7 from J, leaving 9 bases between them. For the CDR3, the DNA is TGTGCCAGCAGAGGGGTATTTGAAGCTTTCTTT. As protein: CASRGVFEAFF.